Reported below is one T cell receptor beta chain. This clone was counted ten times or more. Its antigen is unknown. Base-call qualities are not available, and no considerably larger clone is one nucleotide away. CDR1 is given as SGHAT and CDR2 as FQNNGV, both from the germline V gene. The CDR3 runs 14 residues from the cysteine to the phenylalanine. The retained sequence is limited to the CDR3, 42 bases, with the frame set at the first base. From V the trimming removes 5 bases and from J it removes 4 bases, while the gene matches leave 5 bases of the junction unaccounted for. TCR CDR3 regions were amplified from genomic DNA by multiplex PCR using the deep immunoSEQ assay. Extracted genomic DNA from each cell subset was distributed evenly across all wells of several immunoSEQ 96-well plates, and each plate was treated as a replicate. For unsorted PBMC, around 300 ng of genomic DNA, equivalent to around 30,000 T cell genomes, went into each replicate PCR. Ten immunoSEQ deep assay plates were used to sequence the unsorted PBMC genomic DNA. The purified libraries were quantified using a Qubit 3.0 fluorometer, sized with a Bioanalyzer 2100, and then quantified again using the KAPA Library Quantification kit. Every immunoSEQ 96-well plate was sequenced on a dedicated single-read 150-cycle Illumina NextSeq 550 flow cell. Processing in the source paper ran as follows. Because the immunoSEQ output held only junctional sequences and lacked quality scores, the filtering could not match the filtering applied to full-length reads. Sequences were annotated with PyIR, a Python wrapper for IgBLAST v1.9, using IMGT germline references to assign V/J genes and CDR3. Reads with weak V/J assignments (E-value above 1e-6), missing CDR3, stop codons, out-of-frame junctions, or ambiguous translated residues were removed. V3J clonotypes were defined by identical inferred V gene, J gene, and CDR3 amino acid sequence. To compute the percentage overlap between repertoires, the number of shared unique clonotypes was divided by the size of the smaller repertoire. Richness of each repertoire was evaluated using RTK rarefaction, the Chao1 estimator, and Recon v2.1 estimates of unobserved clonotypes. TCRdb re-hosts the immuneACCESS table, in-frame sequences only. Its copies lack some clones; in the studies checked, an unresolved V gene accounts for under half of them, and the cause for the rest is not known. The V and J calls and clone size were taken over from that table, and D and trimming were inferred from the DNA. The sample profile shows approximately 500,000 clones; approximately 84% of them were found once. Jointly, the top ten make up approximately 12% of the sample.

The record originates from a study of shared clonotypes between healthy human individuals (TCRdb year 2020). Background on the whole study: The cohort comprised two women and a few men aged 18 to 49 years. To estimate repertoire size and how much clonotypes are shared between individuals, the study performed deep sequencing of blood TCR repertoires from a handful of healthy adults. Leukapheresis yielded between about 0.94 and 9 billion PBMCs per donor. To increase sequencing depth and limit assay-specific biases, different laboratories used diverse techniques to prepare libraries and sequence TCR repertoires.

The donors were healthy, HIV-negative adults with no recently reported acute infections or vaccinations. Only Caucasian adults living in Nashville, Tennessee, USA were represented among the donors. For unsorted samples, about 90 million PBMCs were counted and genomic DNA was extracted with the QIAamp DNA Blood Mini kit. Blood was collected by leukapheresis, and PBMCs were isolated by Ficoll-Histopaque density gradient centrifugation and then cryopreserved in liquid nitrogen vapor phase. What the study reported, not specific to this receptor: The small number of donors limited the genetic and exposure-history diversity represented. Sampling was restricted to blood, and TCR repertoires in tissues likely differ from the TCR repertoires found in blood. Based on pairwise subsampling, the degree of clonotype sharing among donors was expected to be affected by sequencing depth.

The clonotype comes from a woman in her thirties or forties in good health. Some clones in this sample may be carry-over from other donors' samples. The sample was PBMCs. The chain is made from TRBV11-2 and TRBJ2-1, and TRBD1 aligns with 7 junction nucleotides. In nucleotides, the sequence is TGTGCCAGCAGCCCGGGACAGCCATACAATGAGCAGTTCTTC. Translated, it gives CASSPGQPYNEQFF.